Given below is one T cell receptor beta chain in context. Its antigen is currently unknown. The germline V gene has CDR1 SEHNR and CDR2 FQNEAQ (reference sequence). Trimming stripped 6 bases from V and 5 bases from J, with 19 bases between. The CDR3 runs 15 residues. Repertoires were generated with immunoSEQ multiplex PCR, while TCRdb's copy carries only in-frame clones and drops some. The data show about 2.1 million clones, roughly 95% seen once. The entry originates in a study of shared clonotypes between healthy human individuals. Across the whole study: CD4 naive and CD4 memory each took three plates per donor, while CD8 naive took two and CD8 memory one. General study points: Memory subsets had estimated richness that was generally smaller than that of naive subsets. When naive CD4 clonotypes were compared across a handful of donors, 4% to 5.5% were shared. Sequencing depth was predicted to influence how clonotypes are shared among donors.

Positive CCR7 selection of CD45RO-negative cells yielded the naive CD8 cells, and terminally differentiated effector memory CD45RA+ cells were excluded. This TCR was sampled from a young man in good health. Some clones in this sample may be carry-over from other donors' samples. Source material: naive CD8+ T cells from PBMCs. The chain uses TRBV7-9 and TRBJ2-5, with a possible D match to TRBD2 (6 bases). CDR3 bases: TGTGCCAGCAGTTATACCATCGGGAGCCCGGAGACCCAGTACTTC. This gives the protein CASSYTIGSPETQYF.